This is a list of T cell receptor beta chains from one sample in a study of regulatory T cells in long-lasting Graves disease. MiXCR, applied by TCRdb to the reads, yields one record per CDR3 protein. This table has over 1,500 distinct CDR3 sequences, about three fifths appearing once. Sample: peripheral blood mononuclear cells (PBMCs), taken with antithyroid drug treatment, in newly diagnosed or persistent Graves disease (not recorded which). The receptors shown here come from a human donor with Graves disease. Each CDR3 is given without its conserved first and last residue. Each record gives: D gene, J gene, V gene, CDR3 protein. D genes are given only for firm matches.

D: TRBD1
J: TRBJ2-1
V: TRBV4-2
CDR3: ASSLQGRREDEQF

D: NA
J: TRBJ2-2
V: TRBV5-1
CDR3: ASSRGDSGQGPTGELF

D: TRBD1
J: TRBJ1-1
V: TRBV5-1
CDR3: ASSQGQGRFTEAF

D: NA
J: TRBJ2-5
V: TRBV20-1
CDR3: SARGPYQETQY

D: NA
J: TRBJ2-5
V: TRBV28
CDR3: ATGPRRETQY

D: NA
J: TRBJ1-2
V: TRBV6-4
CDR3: ARAYYGYT

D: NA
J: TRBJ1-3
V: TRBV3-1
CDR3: ASSHLRGSGNTIY

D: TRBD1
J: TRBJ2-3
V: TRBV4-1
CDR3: ASSLTAQGATDTQY

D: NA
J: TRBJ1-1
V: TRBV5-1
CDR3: ASRLLPGGGLKEVSEAF

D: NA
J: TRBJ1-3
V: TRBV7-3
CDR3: ASSPQPGNTIY

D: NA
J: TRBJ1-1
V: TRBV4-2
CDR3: ASSQDSGTNTEAF

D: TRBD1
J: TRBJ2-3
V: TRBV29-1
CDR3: SVGTGWTDTQY

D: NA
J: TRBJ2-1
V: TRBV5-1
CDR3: ASKFTLWTGNEQF

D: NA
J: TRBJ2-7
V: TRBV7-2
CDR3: ASSLNLWQGKAYEQY

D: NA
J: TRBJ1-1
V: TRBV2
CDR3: ASSENRMDTEAF

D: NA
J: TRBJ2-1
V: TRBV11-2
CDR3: ASSKQASYNEQF

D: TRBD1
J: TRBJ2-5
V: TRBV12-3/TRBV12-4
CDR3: ASSPGQSGETQY

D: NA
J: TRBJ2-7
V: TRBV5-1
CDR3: ATSEGTGSYEQY

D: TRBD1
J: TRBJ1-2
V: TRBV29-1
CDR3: SVEATGGGYT

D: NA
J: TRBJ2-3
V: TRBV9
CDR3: ASTSRGSLTDTQY

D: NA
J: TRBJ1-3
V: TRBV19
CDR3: ASSFIRGPDSGNTIY

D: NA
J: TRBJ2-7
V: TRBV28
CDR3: ASTPAGGALEGY

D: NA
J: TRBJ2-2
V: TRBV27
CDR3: ASSLSLGLEYPNTGELF

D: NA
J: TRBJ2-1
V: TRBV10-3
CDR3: AISERVAPLGPYNEQF

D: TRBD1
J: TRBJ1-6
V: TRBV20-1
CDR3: SAGGQVNSPLH

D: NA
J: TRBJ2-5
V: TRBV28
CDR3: ASSQRSQETQY

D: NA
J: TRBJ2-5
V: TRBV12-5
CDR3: ASGQLRETQY

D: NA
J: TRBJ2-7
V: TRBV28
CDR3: ASRPETATYEQY